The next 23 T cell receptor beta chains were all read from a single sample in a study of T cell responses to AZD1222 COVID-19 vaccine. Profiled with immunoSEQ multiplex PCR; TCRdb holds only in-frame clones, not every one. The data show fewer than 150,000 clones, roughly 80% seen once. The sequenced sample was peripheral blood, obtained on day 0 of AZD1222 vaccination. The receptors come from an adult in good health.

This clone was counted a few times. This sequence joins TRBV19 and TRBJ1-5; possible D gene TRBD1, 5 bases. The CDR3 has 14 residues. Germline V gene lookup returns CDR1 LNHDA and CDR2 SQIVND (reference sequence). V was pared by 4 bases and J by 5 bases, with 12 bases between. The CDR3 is CASSTTWGDQPQHF. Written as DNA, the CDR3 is TGTGCCAGTAGTACCACCTGGGGGGATCAGCCCCAGCATTTT.

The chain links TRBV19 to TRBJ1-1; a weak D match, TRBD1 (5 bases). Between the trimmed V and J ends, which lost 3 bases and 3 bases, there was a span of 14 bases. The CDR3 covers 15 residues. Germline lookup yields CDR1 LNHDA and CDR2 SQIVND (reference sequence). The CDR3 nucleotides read TGTGCCAGTAGTATTCCCGGCAGGGTTCACACTGAAGCTTTCTTT. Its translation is CASSIPGRVHTEAFF. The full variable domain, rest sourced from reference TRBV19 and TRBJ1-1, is DGGITQSPKYLFRKEGQNVTLSCEQNLNHDAMYWYRQDPGQGLRLIYYSQIVNDFQKGDIAEGYSVSREKKESFPLTVTSAQKNPTAFYLCASSIPGRVHTEAFFGQGTRLTVV.

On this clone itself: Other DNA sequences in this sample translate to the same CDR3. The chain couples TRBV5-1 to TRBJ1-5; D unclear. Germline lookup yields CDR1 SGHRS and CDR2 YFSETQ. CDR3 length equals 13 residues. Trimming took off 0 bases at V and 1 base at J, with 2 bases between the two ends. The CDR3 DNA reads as TGCGCCAGCAGCTTGGACAGCAATCAGCCCCAGCATTTT. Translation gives CASSLDSNQPQHF.

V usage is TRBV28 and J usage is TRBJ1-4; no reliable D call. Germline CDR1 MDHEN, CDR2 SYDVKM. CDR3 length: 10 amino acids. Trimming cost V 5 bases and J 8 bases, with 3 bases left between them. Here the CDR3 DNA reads TGTGCCAGCAGTAGCGAAAAACTGTTTTTT. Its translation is CASSSEKLFF.

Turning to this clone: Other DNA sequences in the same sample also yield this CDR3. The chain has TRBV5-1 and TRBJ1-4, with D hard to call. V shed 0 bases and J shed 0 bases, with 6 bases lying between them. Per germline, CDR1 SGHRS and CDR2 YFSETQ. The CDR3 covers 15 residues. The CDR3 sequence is CASSLAGTTNEKLFF. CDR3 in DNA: TGCGCCAGCAGCTTGGCGGGGACAACTAATGAAAAACTGTTTTTT. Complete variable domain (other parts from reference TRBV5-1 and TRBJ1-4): KAGVTQTPRYLIKTRGQQVTLSCSPISGHRSVSWYQQTPGQGLQFLFEYFSETQRNKGNFPGRFSGRQFSNSRSEMNVSTLELGDSALYLCASSLAGTTNEKLFFGSGTQLSVL.

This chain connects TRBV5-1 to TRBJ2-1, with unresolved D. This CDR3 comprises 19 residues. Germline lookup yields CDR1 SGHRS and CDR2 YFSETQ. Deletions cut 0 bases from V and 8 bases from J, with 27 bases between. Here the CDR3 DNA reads TGCGCCAGCAGCTTGGCCGTCCTGTCGGGTGGGATCTCGTCGTATGAGCAGTTCTTC. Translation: CASSLAVLSGGISSYEQFF.

The CDR3 DNA reads TGTGCCTCGAGGACAGGGGGTACTCAAGAGACCCAGTACTTC. Its translation is CASRTGGTQETQYF. The V and J genes are TRBV10-3 and TRBJ2-5, with 10 bases aligning to TRBD1. The junction had 8 bases not matched to a gene; V was cut back by 11 bases and J by 2 bases. CDR1 is ENHRY and CDR2 is SYGVKD in the germline V gene. CDR3 size: 14 residues.

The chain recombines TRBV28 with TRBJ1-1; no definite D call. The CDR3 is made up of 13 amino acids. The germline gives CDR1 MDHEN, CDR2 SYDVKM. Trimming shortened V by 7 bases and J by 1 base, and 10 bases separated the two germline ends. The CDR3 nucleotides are TGTGCCAGCATCCCCGTTCCGAACACTGAAGCTTTCTTT. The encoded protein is CASIPVPNTEAFF.

The CDR3: CAISGTVTNYGYTF. The CDR3 DNA sequence: TGTGCCATCAGTGGGACAGTCACAAACTATGGCTACACCTTC. The rearrangement joins TRBV10-3 to TRBJ1-2; weak D call: TRBD1 (6 bases). The germline V gene has CDR1 ENHRY and CDR2 SYGVKD. This CDR3 comprises 14 residues. V was cut by 4 bases and J by 2 bases, with 11 bases left in between.

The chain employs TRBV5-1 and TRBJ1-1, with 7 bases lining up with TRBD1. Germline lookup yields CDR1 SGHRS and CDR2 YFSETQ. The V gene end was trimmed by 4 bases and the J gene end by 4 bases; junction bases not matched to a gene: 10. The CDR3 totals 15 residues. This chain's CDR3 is CASSKGQAITTEAFF. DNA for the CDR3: TGCGCCAGCAGCAAAGGACAGGCCATTACCACTGAAGCTTTCTTT.

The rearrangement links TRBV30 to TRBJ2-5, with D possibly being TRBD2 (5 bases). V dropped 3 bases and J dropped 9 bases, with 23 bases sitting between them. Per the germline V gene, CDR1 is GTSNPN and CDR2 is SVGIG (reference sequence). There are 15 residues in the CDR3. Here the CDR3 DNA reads TGTGCCTGGAGCGCACGGGCGGGTCCACCTTTAGCCCAGTACTTC. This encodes CAWSARAGPPLAQYF.

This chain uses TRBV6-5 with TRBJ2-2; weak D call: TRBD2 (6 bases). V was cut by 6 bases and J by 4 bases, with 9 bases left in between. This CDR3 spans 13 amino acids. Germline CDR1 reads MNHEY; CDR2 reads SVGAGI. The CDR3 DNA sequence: TGTGCCAGCAGACGGGGAGGCACCGGGGAGCTGTTTTTT. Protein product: CASRRGGTGELFF.

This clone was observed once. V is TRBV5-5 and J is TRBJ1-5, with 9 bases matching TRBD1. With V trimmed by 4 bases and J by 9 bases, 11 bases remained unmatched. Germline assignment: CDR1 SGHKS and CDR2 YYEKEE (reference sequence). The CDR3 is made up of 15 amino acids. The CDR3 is CASSADRGFERPQHF. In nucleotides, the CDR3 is TGTGCCAGCAGCGCCGACAGGGGGTTCGAACGGCCCCAGCATTTT.

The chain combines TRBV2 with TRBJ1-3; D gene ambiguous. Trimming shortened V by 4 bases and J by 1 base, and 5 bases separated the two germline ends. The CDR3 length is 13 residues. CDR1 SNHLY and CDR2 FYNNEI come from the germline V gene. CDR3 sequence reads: CASSAASGNTIYF. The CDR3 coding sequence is TGTGCCAGCAGTGCGGCGTCTGGAAACACCATATATTTT.

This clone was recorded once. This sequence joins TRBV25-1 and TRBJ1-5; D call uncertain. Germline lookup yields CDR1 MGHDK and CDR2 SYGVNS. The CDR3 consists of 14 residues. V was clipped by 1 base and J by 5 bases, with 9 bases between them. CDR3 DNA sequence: TGTGCCAGCAGTGAATTAGGGAACTATCAGCCCCAGCATTTT. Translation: CASSELGNYQPQHF.

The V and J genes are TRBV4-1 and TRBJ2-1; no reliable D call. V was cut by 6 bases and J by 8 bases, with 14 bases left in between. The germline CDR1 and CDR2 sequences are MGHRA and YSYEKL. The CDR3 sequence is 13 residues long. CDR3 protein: CASSYQRGYEQFF. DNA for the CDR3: TGCGCCAGCAGTTATCAGCGCGGCTATGAGCAGTTCTTC.

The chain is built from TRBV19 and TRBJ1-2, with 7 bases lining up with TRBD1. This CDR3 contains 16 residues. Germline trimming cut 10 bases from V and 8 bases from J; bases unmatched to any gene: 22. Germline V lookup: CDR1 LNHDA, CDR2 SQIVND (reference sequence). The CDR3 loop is CATMNGGGNGTIGYTF. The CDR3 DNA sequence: TGTGCCACTATGAATGGAGGGGGCAATGGGACAATAGGCTACACCTTC.

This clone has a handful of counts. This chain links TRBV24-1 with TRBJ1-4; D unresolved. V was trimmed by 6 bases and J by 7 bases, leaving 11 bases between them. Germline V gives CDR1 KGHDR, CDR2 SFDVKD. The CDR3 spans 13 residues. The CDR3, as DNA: TGTGCCACCAGTAGAACGGATGGTGAAAAACTGTTTTTT. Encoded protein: CATSRTDGEKLFF.

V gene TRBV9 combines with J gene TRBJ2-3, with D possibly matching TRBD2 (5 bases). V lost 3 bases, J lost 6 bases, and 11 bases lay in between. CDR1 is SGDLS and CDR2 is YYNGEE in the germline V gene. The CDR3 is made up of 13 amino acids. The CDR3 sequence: CASSGEWSDTQYF. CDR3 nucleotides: TGTGCCAGCAGCGGGGAGTGGTCGGATACGCAGTATTTT.

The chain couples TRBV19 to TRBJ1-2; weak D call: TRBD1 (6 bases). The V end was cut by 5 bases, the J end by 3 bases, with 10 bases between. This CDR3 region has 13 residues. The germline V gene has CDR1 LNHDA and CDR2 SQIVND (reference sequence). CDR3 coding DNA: TGTGCCAGTAGTTCGGACAGCTACTATGGCTACACCTTC. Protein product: CASSSDSYYGYTF. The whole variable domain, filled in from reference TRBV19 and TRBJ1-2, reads DGGITQSPKYLFRKEGQNVTLSCEQNLNHDAMYWYRQDPGQGLRLIYYSQIVNDFQKGDIAEGYSVSREKKESFPLTVTSAQKNPTAFYLCASSSDSYYGYTFGSGTRLTVV.

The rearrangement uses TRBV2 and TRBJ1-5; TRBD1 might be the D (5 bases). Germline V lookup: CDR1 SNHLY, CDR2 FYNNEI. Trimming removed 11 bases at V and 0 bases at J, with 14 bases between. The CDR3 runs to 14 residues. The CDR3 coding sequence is TGTGCCGCTGGGGAGGGGTATAGCAATCAGCCCCAGCATTTT. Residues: CAAGEGYSNQPQHF. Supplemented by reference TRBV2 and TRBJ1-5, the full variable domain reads EPEVTQTPSHQVTQMGQEVILRCVPISNHLYFYWYRQILGQKVEFLVSFYNNEISEKSEIFDDQFSVERPDGSNFTLKIRSTKLEDSAMYFCAAGEGYSNQPQHFGDGTRLSIL.

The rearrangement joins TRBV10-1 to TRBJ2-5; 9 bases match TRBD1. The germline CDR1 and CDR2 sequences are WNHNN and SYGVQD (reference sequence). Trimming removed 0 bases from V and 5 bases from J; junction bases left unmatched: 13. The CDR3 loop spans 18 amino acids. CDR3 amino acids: CASSESGTGPIPSETQYF. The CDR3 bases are TGCGCCAGCAGTGAGTCGGGGACAGGGCCCATACCCTCGGAGACCCAGTACTTC.

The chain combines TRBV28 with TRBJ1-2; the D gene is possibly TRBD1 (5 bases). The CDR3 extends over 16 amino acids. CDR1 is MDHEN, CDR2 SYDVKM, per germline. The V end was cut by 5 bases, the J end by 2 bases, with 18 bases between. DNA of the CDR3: TGTGCCAGCAGTCAAAACCGGGGGGTAGCGAACTATGGCTACACCTTC. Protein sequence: CASSQNRGVANYGYTF.